The rows below give T cell receptor beta chains drawn from one sample of a study of blood T cell repertoires in COVID-19. The method was immunoSEQ multiplex PCR; TCRdb's version includes in-frame clones alone and lacks a portion of them. The table shows a few hundred thousand clones, with roughly 85% occurring only once. The source material was peripheral blood. These receptors all come from a woman between 18 and 30 years old with acute or convalescent COVID-19. Each CDR3 is given with its conserved first and last residue. The D gene is left open where the match is weak. The size field is filled for only some rows; it gives once, few, many or a size class.

>-|TRBV6-5|TRBJ1-1|TRBD1
CASSRTGWTEAFF
TGTGCCAGCAGTCGGACAGGGTGGACTGAAGCTTTCTTT
>-|TRBV5-5|TRBJ2-2|-
CASSFTTGYTGELFF
TGTGCCAGCAGCTTTACTACAGGTTACACCGGGGAGCTGTTTTTT
>-|TRBV11-1|TRBJ1-2|-
CASSSPDRANYGYTF
TGTGCCAGCAGCTCCCCGGACAGAGCGAACTATGGCTACACCTTC
>-|TRBV11-2|TRBJ1-1|TRBD1
CASSRQGEHTEAFF
TGTGCCAGCAGTCGACAGGGGGAGCACACTGAAGCTTTCTTT
>-|TRBV5-1|TRBJ1-1|-
CASSDQGGGAVNTEAFF
TGCGCCAGCAGCGACCAAGGTGGGGGCGCGGTGAACACTGAAGCTTTCTTT
>-|TRBV6-5|TRBJ1-6|-
CASSKGQPNSPLHF
TGTGCCAGCAGCAAAGGACAGCCGAATTCACCCCTCCACTTT
>-|TRBV28|TRBJ2-7|-
CASGSLTGQGSHEQYF
TGTGCCAGCGGTTCGTTAACCGGGCAGGGGAGCCACGAGCAGTACTTC
>-|TRBV30|TRBJ2-3|TRBD2
CAWSTPSGGRTDTQYF
TGTGCCTGGAGTACCCCCTCGGGGGGGAGGACAGATACGCAGTATTTT
>-|TRBV5-1|TRBJ2-1|TRBD1
CASSLGRDRGRDEQFF
TGCGCCAGCAGCTTGGGCCGGGACAGGGGGCGGGATGAGCAGTTCTTC
>-|TRBV5-4|TRBJ2-4|TRBD1
CASSPDRENIQYF
TGTGCCAGCAGCCCGGACAGGGAAAACATTCAGTACTTC
>-|TRBV5-1|TRBJ1-1|-
CASASQGGDTEAFF
TGCGCCAGCGCATCTCAGGGAGGTGACACTGAAGCTTTCTTT
>-|TRBV6-5|TRBJ1-2|TRBD1
CASRTGTNYGYTF
TGTGCCAGCAGGACAGGGACCAACTATGGCTACACCTTC
>-|TRBV7-2|TRBJ2-7|-
CASSLILTGRYEQYF
TGTGCCAGCAGCCTAATACTGACAGGGAGGTACGAGCAGTACTTC
>-|TRBV2|TRBJ1-2|-
CASSGIRGNYGYTF
TGTGCCAGCAGTGGGATCAGGGGAAACTATGGCTACACCTTC
>-|TRBV6-5|TRBJ1-4|-
CASNPLGQRKLFF
TGTGCCAGCAACCCCCTCGGACAACGAAAACTGTTTTTT
>once|TRBV5-1|TRBJ2-1|TRBD1
CASSLGQGIEEQFF
TGCGCCAGCAGCCTCGGACAGGGGATTGAGGAGCAGTTCTTC
>-|TRBV7-9|TRBJ1-4|-
CASSSGQSTNEKLFF
TGTGCCAGCAGCTCAGGACAGTCAACTAATGAAAAACTGTTTTTT
>-|TRBV10-3|TRBJ1-1|TRBD1
CAISERGTGAMNTEAFF
TGTGCCATCAGTGAGAGGGGGACAGGAGCTATGAACACTGAAGCTTTCTTT
>-|TRBV29-1|TRBJ1-4|-
CSVVEGFGDPEKLFF
TGCAGCGTTGTTGAGGGATTCGGAGATCCTGAAAAACTGTTTTTT
>-|TRBV7-3|TRBJ2-5|TRBD1
CASSPQGAQETQYF
TGTGCCAGCAGCCCACAGGGGGCCCAAGAGACCCAGTACTTC
>-|TRBV10-2|TRBJ1-4|-
CASSESNLPGANEKLFF
TGCGCCAGCAGTGAGTCGAACTTGCCGGGTGCTAATGAAAAACTGTTTTTT
>-|TRBV20-1|TRBJ2-7|-
CSARVRGEQYF
TGCAGTGCTAGAGTCCGGGGCGAGCAGTACTTC